A selection of T cell receptor beta chains follows, all from one sample in a study of T cells in Graves' hyperthyroidism and ophthalmopathy. TCRdb re-called the multiplex PCR reads with MiXCR, one entry per CDR3 protein. The profile shows hundreds of thousands of distinct CDR3 sequences, 40% to 55% of them singletons. Sequencing used peripheral blood or thyroid tissue (not recorded which). The origin of the receptors is an adult man with Graves' disease, either hyperthyroidism or ophthalmopathy (not recorded which). CDR3s include the opening cysteine and the closing phenylalanine or tryptophan. Each record gives: CDR3 DNA, CDR3 protein, J gene, clone size, CDR3 length, V gene, D gene. The D gene is left open where the match is weak. Size values are once, few and many counts, or a class for expanded clones, and some rows have none.

cdr3_nt: TGTGCCACCCAGGACAGGGAGGCAACTAATGAAAAACTGTTTTTT
cdr3_aa: CATQDREATNEKLFF
j_call: TRBJ1-4
clone_size: NA
cdr3_length: 15
v_call: TRBV7-2
d_call: TRBD1

cdr3_nt: TGTGCCACCAGCAGTTACGGCGGGAGACCCGGGAGCAATCAGCCCCAGCATTTT
cdr3_aa: CATSSYGGRPGSNQPQHF
j_call: TRBJ1-5
clone_size: NA
cdr3_length: 18
v_call: TRBV15
d_call: NA

cdr3_nt: TGTGCCAGCAGCTCCCCCAGGGGGAGCCGAAACACCATATATTTT
cdr3_aa: CASSSPRGSRNTIYF
j_call: TRBJ1-3
clone_size: few
cdr3_length: 15
v_call: TRBV7-8
d_call: TRBD1

cdr3_nt: TGCAGTGCTAGAGGACAGGACGATAGCAATCAGCCCCAGCATTTT
cdr3_aa: CSARGQDDSNQPQHF
j_call: TRBJ1-5
clone_size: NA
cdr3_length: 15
v_call: TRBV29-1
d_call: TRBD1

cdr3_nt: TGCAGCGTTGATGGAGCGGGGGGGCGGGACGAGCAGTACTTC
cdr3_aa: CSVDGAGGRDEQYF
j_call: TRBJ2-7
clone_size: many
cdr3_length: 14
v_call: TRBV29-1
d_call: TRBD2

cdr3_nt: TGCAGCGCCAAGCAGGGATCCTTGAACACTGAAGCTTTCTTT
cdr3_aa: CSAKQGSLNTEAFF
j_call: TRBJ1-1
clone_size: NA
cdr3_length: 14
v_call: TRBV29-1
d_call: NA

cdr3_nt: TGTGCCAGCAGTCGTCCGGGTTCACCCCTCCACTTT
cdr3_aa: CASSRPGSPLHF
j_call: TRBJ1-6
clone_size: many
cdr3_length: 12
v_call: TRBV12-3/TRBV12-4
d_call: NA

cdr3_nt: TGTGCCAGCAGTGATGGGCCCGGGGGGCCGGAGACCCAGTACTTC
cdr3_aa: CASSDGPGGPETQYF
j_call: TRBJ2-5
clone_size: NA
cdr3_length: 15
v_call: TRBV2
d_call: NA

cdr3_nt: TGTGCCATCAGTTCACCGACGCAGGGTATCACTGAAGCTTTCTTT
cdr3_aa: CAISSPTQGITEAFF
j_call: TRBJ1-1
clone_size: NA
cdr3_length: 15
v_call: TRBV10-3
d_call: NA

cdr3_nt: TGCAGCGGTACAGGGGCGGGGAACACTGAAGCTTTCTTT
cdr3_aa: CSGTGAGNTEAFF
j_call: TRBJ1-1
clone_size: NA
cdr3_length: 13
v_call: TRBV29-1
d_call: TRBD1

cdr3_nt: TGTGCCAGCAGCTTAGTTACGGGATCACCCCTCCACTTT
cdr3_aa: CASSLVTGSPLHF
j_call: TRBJ1-6
clone_size: many
cdr3_length: 13
v_call: TRBV7-2
d_call: NA

cdr3_nt: TGTGCCAGCAGCTCGGACGGCGGGGGCTCCTACGAGCAGTACTTC
cdr3_aa: CASSSDGGGSYEQYF
j_call: TRBJ2-7
clone_size: NA
cdr3_length: 15
v_call: TRBV7-2
d_call: TRBD2

cdr3_nt: TGCAGCCTCGGGACAGGGGTTATCTACGAGCAGTACTTC
cdr3_aa: CSLGTGVIYEQYF
j_call: TRBJ2-7
clone_size: once
cdr3_length: 13
v_call: TRBV29-1
d_call: TRBD1

cdr3_nt: TGTGCCAGCAGCCCGGGACAGGGGTGGGTTGGCTACACCTTC
cdr3_aa: CASSPGQGWVGYTF
j_call: TRBJ1-2
clone_size: NA
cdr3_length: 14
v_call: TRBV11-1
d_call: TRBD1

cdr3_nt: TGTGCCAGTAGTAAAACGTACTTAGGACAGACCGAGGGGCCTGGGGCCAACGTCCTGACTTTC
cdr3_aa: CASSKTYLGQTEGPGANVLTF
j_call: TRBJ2-6
clone_size: few
cdr3_length: 21
v_call: TRBV19
d_call: NA

cdr3_nt: TGTGCCAGCAGTGAATGGGGGGGAGGCACATACTATGGCTACACCTTC
cdr3_aa: CASSEWGGGTYYGYTF
j_call: TRBJ1-2
clone_size: NA
cdr3_length: 16
v_call: TRBV25-1
d_call: NA

cdr3_nt: TGCAGTGCTAGACAGGGTTGGAACAATCAGCCCCAGCATTTT
cdr3_aa: CSARQGWNNQPQHF
j_call: TRBJ1-5
clone_size: few
cdr3_length: 14
v_call: TRBV20-1
d_call: NA

cdr3_nt: TGCGCCAGCAGCTCGGGGGACATCCTCTATGGCTACACCTTC
cdr3_aa: CASSSGDILYGYTF
j_call: TRBJ1-2
clone_size: NA
cdr3_length: 14
v_call: TRBV5-1
d_call: NA